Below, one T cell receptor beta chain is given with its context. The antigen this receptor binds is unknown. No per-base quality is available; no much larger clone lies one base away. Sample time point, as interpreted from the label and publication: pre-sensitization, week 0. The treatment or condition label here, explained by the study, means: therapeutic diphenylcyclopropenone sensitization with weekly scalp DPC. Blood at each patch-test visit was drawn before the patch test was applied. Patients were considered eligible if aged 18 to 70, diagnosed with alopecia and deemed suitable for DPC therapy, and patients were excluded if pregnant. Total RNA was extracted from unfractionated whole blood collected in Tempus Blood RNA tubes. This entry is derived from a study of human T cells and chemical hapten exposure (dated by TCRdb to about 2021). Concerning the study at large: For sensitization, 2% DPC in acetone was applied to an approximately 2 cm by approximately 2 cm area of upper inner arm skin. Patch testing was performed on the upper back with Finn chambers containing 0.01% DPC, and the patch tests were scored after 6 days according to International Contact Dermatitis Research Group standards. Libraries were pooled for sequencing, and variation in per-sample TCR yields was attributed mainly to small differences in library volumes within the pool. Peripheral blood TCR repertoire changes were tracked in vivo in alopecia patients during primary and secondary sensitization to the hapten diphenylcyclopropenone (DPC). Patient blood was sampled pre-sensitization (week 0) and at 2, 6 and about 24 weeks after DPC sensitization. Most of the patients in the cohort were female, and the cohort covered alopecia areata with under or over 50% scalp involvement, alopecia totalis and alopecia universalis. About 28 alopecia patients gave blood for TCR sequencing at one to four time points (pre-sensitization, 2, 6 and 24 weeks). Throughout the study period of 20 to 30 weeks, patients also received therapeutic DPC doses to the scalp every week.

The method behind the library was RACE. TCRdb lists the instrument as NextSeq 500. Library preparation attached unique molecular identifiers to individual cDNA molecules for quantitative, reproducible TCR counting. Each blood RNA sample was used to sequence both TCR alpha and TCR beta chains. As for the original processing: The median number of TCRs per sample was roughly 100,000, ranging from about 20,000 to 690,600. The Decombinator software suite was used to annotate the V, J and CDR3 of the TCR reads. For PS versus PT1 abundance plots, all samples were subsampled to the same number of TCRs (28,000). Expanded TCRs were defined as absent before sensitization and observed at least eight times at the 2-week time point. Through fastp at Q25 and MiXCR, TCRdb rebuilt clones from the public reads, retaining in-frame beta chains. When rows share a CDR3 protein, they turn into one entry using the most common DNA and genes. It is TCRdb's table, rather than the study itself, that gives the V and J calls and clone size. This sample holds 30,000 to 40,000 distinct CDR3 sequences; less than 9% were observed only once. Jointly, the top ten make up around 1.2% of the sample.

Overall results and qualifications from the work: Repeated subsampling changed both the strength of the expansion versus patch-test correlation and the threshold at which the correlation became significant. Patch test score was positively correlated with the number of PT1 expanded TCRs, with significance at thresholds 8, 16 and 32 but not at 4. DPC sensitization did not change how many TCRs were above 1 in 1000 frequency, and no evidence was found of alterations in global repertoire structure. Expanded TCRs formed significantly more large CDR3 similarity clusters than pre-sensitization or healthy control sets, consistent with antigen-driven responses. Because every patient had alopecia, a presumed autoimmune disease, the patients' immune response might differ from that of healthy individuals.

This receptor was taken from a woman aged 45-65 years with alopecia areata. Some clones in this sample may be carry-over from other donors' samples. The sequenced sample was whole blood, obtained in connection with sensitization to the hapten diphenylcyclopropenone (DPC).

The nucleotide sequence reads TGTGCCAGCAGTTACCGGATAGCCACAGATACGCAGTATTTT. This yields the protein CASSYRIATDTQYF. The rearranged chain carries TRBV6-2 or TRBV6-3 and TRBJ2-3, with no reliable assignment of the D segment. Cut back by 2 bases and 2 bases, the V and J ends lie 8 bases apart. Reading from cysteine to phenylalanine, the CDR3 counts 14 amino acids. Left in the record is the CDR3 DNA by itself, 42 bases read in frame from the first base. Looking up the germline V gene yields CDR1 MNHEY and CDR2 SVGEGT.